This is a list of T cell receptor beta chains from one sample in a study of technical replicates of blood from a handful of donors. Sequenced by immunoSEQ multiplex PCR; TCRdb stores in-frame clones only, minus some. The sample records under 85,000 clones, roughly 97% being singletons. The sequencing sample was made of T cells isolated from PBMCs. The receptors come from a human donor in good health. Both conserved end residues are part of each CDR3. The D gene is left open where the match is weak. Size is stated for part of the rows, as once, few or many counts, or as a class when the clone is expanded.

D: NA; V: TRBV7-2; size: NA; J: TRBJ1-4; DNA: TGTGCCAGCAGCCCCAGACAGTCAACTAATGAAAAACTGTTTTTT; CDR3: CASSPRQSTNEKLFF
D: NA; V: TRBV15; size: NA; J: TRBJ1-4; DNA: TGTGCCACCAGCAGACAAGACAAGTTAGGTGAAAAACTGTTTTTT; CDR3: CATSRQDKLGEKLFF
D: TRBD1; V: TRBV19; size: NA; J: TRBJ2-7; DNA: TGTGCCAGTAGTTGGCAGGGGGCATACGAGCAGTACTTC; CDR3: CASSWQGAYEQYF
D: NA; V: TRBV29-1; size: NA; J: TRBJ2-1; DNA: TGCAGCGTTAAATTGAACGGGAGAGAATATGAGCAGTTCTTC; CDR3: CSVKLNGREYEQFF
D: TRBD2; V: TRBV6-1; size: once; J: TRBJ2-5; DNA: TGTGCCAGCAGTGAGGCGACCTTACTAGCGGTCCAAGAGACCCAGTACTTC; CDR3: CASSEATLLAVQETQYF
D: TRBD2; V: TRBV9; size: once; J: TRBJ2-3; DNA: TGTGCCAGCAGCAGGACTAGCGGGCCGACTAGCACAGATACGCAGTATTTT; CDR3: CASSRTSGPTSTDTQYF
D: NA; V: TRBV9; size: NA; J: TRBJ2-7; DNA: TGTGCCAGCACCTCGTCCGGGGAGGCCTCCTACGAGCAGTACTTC; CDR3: CASTSSGEASYEQYF
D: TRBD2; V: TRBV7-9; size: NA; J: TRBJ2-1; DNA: TGTGCCAGCCAAGCAGCGGGAGGGTTCAATGAGCAGTTCTTC; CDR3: CASQAAGGFNEQFF
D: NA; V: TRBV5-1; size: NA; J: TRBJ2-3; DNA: TGCGCCAGCAGCTTGGCGGCTAGCGCTGGCACAGATACGCAGTATTTT; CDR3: CASSLAASAGTDTQYF
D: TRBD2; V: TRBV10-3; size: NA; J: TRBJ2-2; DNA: TGTGCCATCAGTGACGGGCCTAGCGGGAGAGGATTCAACACCGGGGAGCTGTTTTTT; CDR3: CAISDGPSGRGFNTGELFF
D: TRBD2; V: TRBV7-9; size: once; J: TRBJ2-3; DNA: TGTGCCAGCAGCTTAGCGCCGACTAGCGGGAACACAGATACGCAGTATTTT; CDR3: CASSLAPTSGNTDTQYF
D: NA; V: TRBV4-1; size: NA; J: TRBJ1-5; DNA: TGCGCCAGCAGCCAAGAGGGCTCGACGGGACTTTCCCAGCATTTT; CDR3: CASSQEGSTGLSQHF